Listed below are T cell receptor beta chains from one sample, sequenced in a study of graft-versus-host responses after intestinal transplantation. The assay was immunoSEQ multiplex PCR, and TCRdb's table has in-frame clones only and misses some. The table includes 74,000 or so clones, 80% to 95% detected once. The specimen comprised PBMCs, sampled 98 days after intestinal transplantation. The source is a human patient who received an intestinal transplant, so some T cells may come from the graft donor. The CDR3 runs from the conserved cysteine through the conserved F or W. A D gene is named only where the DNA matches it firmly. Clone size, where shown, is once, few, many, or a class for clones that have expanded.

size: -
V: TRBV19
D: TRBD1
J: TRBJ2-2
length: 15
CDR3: CASSTGTGGTGELFF
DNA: TGTGCCAGTAGCACCGGGACAGGGGGGACCGGGGAGCTGTTTTTT

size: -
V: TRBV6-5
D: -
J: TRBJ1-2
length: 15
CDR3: CASSYVKGPAYGYTF
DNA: TGTGCCAGCAGTTACGTAAAGGGACCCGCCTATGGCTACACCTTC

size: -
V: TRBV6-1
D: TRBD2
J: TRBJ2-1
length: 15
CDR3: CASSFSGGGYNEQFF
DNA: TGTGCCAGCAGTTTTAGCGGGGGGGGTTACAATGAGCAGTTCTTC

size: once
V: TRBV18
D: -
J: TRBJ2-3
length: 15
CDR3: CASSPWTFHTDTQYF
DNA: TGTGCCAGCTCACCTTGGACCTTCCACACAGATACGCAGTATTTT

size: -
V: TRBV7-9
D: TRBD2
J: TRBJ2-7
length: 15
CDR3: CASSSGLAGGREQYF
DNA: TGTGCCAGCAGCTCAGGACTAGCGGGGGGTAGGGAGCAGTACTTC

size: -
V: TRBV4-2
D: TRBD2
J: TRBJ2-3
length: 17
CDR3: CASSLTPSGENTDTQYF
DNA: TGTGCCAGCAGCCTGACCCCTAGCGGAGAGAACACAGATACGCAGTATTTT

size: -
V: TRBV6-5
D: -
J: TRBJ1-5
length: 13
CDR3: CASSPTVSQPQHF
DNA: TGTGCCAGCAGCCCTACAGTCTCCCAGCCCCAGCATTTT

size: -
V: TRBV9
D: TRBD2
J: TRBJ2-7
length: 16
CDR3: CASSVSGGGSSYEQYF
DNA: TGTGCCAGCAGCGTCAGCGGGGGGGGAAGCTCCTACGAGCAGTACTTC

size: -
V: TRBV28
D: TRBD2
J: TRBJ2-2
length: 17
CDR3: CASRPTSGLAGTGELFF
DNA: TGTGCCAGCAGGCCAACTTCCGGACTAGCGGGGACCGGGGAGCTGTTTTTT

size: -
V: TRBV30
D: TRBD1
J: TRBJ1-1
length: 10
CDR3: CASIGGKAFF
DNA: TGTGCCTCAATAGGGGGCAAAGCTTTCTTT

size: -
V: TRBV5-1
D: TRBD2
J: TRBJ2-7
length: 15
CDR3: CASSLREGGFDEQYF
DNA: TGCGCCAGCAGCCTCCGGGAGGGAGGTTTCGACGAGCAGTACTTC

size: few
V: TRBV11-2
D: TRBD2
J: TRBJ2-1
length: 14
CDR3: CASSFGTSYNEQFF
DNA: TGTGCCAGCAGCTTCGGGACTAGCTACAATGAGCAGTTCTTC

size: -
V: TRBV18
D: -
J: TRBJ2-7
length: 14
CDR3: CASSLRNEIYEQYF
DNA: TGTGCCAGCTCACTCCGAAATGAGATCTACGAGCAGTACTTC

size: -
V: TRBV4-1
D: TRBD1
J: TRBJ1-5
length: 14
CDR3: CASSQQGAGQPQHF
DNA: TGCGCCAGCAGCCAACAGGGGGCTGGACAGCCCCAGCATTTT

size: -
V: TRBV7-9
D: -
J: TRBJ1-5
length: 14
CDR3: CASSQIPSNQPQHF
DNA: TGTGCCAGCAGTCAGATACCAAGCAATCAGCCCCAGCATTTT

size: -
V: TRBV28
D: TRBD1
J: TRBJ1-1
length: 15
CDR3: CASSSGTGWGTEAFF
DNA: TGTGCCAGCAGTTCCGGGACAGGATGGGGCACTGAAGCTTTCTTT

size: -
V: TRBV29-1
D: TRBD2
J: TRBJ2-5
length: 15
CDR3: CSVERLAGVGETQYF
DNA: TGCAGCGTTGAACGACTAGCGGGAGTTGGGGAGACCCAGTACTTC

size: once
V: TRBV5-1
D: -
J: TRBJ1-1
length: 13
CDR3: CASNKETNTEAFF
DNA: TGCGCCAGCAATAAGGAAACCAACACTGAAGCTTTCTTT

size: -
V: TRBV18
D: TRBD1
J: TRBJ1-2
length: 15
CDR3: CASLTRTGGTYGYTF
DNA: TGTGCCAGCCTTACCAGGACAGGGGGCACCTATGGCTACACCTTC

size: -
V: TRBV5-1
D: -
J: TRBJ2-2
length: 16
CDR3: CASSSSRVMNTGELFF
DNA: TGCGCCAGCAGCTCGAGCCGGGTCATGAACACCGGGGAGCTGTTTTTT

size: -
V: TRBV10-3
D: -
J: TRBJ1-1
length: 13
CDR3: CAISGKGNTEAFF
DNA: TGTGCCATCAGTGGTAAGGGGAACACTGAAGCTTTCTTT

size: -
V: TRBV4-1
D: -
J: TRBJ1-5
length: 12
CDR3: CASSQVGQPQHF
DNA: TGCGCCAGCAGCCAAGTCGGACAGCCCCAGCATTTT

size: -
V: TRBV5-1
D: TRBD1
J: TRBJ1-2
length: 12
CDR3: CASRGTGNGYTF
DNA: TGCGCCAGCAGAGGGACAGGCAATGGCTACACCTTC

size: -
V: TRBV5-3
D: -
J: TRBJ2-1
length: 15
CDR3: CARGQRTRSYNEQFF
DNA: TGTGCCAGAGGACAGCGGACTCGCTCCTACAATGAGCAGTTCTTC

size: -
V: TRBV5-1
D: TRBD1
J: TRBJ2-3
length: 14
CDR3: CASSPDRSTDTQYF
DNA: TGCGCCAGCAGCCCGGACAGGAGCACAGATACGCAGTATTTT

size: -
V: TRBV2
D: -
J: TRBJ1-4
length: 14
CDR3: CASSDESGEEKLFF
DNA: TGTGCCAGCAGTGACGAGTCCGGGGAAGAAAAACTGTTTTTT

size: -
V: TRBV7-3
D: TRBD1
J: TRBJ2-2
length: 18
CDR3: CASSSMSGTGRETGELFF
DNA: TGTGCCAGCAGCTCCATGTCCGGGACAGGGCGTGAGACCGGGGAGCTGTTTTTT

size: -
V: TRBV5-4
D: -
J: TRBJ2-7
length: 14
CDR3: CASSSTLNPYEQYF
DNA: TGTGCCAGCAGCTCGACACTTAACCCCTACGAGCAGTACTTC

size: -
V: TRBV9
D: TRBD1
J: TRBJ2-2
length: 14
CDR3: CASSGTGGTGELFF
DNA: TGTGCCAGCAGCGGGACAGGGGGCACCGGGGAGCTGTTTTTT

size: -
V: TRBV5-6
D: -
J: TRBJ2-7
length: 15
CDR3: CASSLGQLKAYEQYF
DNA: TGTGCCAGCAGCTTGGGTCAACTTAAAGCCTACGAGCAGTACTTC

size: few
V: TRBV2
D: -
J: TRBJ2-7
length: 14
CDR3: CASTWELAVGEQYF
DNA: TGTGCCAGCACTTGGGAACTAGCCGTGGGCGAGCAGTACTTC

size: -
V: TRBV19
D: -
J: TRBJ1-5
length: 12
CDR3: CASTRSNQPQHF
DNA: TGTGCCAGTACGCGTAGCAATCAGCCCCAGCATTTT

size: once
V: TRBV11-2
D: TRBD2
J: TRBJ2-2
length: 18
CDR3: CASSFAIAGGPVAGELFF
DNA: TGTGCCAGCAGCTTCGCAATAGCGGGAGGGCCCGTGGCCGGGGAGCTGTTTTTT

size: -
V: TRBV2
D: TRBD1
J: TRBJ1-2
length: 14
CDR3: CASSTGTADYGYTF
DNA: TGTGCCAGCAGTACAGGGACAGCGGACTATGGCTACACCTTC

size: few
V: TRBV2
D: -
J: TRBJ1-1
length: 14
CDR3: CASRKGHSNTEAFF
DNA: TGTGCCAGCAGAAAGGGACACTCGAACACTGAAGCTTTCTTT

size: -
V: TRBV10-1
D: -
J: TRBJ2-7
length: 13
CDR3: CASSEGSSYEQYF
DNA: TGCGCCAGCAGTGAAGGCAGTTCCTACGAGCAGTACTTC

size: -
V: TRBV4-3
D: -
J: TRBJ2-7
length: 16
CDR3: CASSQGFHRGFYEQYF
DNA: TGCGCCAGCAGCCAAGGATTCCACCGGGGATTTTACGAGCAGTACTTC

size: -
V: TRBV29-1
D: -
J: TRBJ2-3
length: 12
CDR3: CSVGDSTDTQYF
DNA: TGCAGCGTTGGTGACAGCACAGATACGCAGTATTTT

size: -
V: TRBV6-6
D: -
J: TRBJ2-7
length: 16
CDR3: CASSWEEEDRSYEQYF
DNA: TGTGCCAGCAGTTGGGAGGAAGAGGACAGATCCTACGAGCAGTACTTC

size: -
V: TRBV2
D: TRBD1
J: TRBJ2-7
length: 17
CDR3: CASSEALRDRHSYEQYF
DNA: TGTGCCAGCAGTGAAGCGCTTCGGGACAGGCATTCCTACGAGCAGTACTTC

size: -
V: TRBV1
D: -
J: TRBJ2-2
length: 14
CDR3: CTPSGSGSTGELFF
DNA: TGCACCCCCTCGGGGAGCGGGAGCACCGGGGAGCTGTTTTTT

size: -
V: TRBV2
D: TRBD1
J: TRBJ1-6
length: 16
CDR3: CASSEPQGAKNSPLHF
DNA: TGTGCCAGCAGTGAACCACAGGGGGCAAAAAATTCACCCCTCCACTTT

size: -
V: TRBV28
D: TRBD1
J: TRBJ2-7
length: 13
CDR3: CASRRDRGREQYF
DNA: TGTGCCAGCAGGAGGGACAGGGGACGCGAGCAGTACTTC

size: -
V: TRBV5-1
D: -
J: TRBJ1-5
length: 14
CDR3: CASSLGTGNQPQHF
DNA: TGCGCCAGCAGCTTGGGGACAGGCAATCAGCCCCAGCATTTT

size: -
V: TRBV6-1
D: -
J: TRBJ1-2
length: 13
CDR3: CASSENVGSGYTF
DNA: TGTGCCAGCAGTGAAAATGTAGGCTCTGGCTACACCTTC

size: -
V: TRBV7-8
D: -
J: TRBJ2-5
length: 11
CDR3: CASSIQETQYF
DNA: TGTGCCAGCAGCATCCAAGAGACCCAGTACTTC

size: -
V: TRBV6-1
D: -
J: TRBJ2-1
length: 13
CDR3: CASRERGGLEQFF
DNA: TGTGCCAGCAGGGAGCGTGGGGGCTTAGAGCAGTTCTTC

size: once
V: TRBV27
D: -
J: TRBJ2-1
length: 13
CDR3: CASSRLGENEQFF
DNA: TGTGCCAGCAGCCGGCTGGGGGAGAATGAGCAGTTCTTC

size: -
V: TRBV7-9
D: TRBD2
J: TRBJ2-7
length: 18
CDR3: CASSLETSGRAPDYEQYF
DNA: TGTGCCAGCAGCTTGGAGACTAGCGGGAGGGCCCCGGATTACGAGCAGTACTTC

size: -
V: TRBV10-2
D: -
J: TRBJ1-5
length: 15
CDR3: CASRRTVYSNQPQHF
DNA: TGCGCCAGCAGGCGGACAGTGTATAGCAATCAGCCCCAGCATTTT

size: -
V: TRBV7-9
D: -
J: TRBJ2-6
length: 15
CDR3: CASSFGMSGANVLTF
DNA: TGTGCCAGCAGCTTCGGAATGTCTGGGGCCAACGTCCTGACTTTC

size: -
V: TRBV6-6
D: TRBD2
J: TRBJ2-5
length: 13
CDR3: CASSNGGSETQYF
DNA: TGTGCCAGCAGTAACGGCGGGAGCGAGACCCAGTACTTC

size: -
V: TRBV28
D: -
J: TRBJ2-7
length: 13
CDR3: CASSYGSAYEQYF
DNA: TGTGCCAGCAGTTACGGGAGTGCCTACGAGCAGTACTTC

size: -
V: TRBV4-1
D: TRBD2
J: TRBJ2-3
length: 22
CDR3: CASSQARAGLAGGQSGTDTQYF
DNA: TGCGCCAGCAGCCAAGCTCGAGCGGGACTAGCGGGAGGCCAGTCCGGCACAGATACGCAGTATTTT

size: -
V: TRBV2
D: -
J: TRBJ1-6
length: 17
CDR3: CASSEALPGWGNSPLHF
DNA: TGTGCCAGCAGTGAAGCGCTTCCGGGCTGGGGGAATTCACCCCTCCACTTT

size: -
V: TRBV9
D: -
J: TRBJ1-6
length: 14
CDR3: CASSVGQGNSPLHF
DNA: TGTGCCAGCAGCGTAGGGCAGGGGAACTCACCCCTCCACTTT

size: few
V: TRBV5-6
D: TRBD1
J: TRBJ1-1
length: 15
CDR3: CASSSEGQLNTEAFF
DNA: TGTGCCAGCAGTTCTGAGGGACAGTTGAACACTGAAGCTTTCTTT